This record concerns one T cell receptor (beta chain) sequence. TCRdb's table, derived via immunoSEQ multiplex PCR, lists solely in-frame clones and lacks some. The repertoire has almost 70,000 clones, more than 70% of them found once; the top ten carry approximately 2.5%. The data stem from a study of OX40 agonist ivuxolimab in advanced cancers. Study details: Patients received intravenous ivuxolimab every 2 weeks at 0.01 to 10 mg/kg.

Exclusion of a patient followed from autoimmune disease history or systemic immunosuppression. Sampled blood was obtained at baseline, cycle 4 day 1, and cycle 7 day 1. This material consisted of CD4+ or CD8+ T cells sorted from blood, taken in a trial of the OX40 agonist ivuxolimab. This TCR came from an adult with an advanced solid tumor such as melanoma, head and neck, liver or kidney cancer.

The CDR3: CASSLGGTPNSPLHF. Here the CDR3 DNA reads TGTGCCAGCAGCTTGGGGGGGACTCCAAATTCACCCCTCCACTTT. The chain joins TRBV5-4 to TRBJ1-6; D is perhaps TRBD1 (5 bases). Trimming pared 0 bases from V and 7 bases from J, leaving 11 bases between. Germline CDR1 and CDR2: SGHNT and YYREEE (reference sequence). The CDR3 has 15 amino acids.